The entry that follows covers one T cell receptor (beta chain) sequence. This sample is part of a study of blood T cell repertoires in COVID-19. TCRdb's copy holds only in-frame clones and misses some; the assay was immunoSEQ multiplex PCR. The sample has tens of thousands of clones, approximately 85% seen once. Trimming took 0 bases from V and 5 from J; bases not matched to a gene: 0. There are 14 residues in the CDR3. CDR1 and CDR2 (germline): MNHEY, SVGAGI. The chain joins TRBV6-5 to TRBJ2-4, with TRBD2 matching over 8 bases. The sample taken for sequencing was peripheral blood. This receptor was obtained from a man aged 50-60 years with COVID-19, enrolled during active disease. The CDR3 DNA is TGTGCCAGCAGTTACTCGCGGGGGGAAAACATTCAGTACTTC. Its protein product is CASSYSRGENIQYF.